The following is a T cell receptor beta chain sequence with its context. Its matching antigen is unknown. The V gene's germline CDR1 is GTSNPN and CDR2 SVGIG (reference sequence). With V trimmed by 6 bases and J by 6 bases, 2 bases remained unmatched. The CDR3 extends over 12 amino acids. The data are from a study of cytomegalovirus exposure and HLA in healthy donors. General study findings and limits: Among immune exposure information, only CMV serostatus was available. Reports indicated that the classifier achieved high specificity and sensitivity in diagnosing cytomegalovirus status.

60 Vbeta and 13 Jbeta primers were used in PCR. Method: immunoSEQ multiplex PCR; TCRdb's copy keeps in-frame clones and lacks some. The sample consists of some 190,000 clones, around three quarters of them appearing once. The chain carries TRBV30 and TRBJ2-6; 7 positions agree with TRBD2. This sequence originates from a woman aged 18-29 years in good health and CMV-seronegative. Material: PBMCs. The CDR3 loop is CACREEANVLTF. The DNA for the CDR3 is TGTGCCTGCCGGGAGGAGGCCAACGTCCTGACTTTC.